The source of this T cell receptor beta chain is a study of T cell responses to AZD1222 COVID-19 vaccine. Findings and limits, study-wide: Along spike, vaccine-associated CD4 TCRs were found throughout, with dominance at 160-218 and 743-854.

Using immunoSEQ multiplex PCR, the repertoire was profiled, and TCRdb retains in-frame clones only, with some absent. The sample has approximately 150,000 clones; around 92% are singletons. As to this clone: Its target is not known.

Trimming shortened V by 0 bases and J by 8 bases, and 9 bases separated the two germline ends. Germline CDR1 is SGHRS and CDR2 is YFSETQ. The CDR3 length is 13 residues. This sequence originates from an adult who had recovered from COVID-19. This specimen consisted of peripheral blood, obtained after recovery from COVID-19. The chain combines TRBV5-1 with TRBJ2-4; the D is unclear. CDR3 nucleotide sequence: TGCGCCAGCAGCTTGGGGGATTCGGACATTCAGTACTTC. The encoded protein is CASSLGDSDIQYF.